These 2 T cell receptor beta chains were sequenced from one sample in a study of early T cells in non-severe SARS-CoV-2 infection. MiXCR, applied by TCRdb to the 5' RACE reads, yields one record per CDR3 protein. The table lists 35,000 to 40,000 distinct CDR3 sequences, about 4.5% of them singletons. The sequenced material came from whole blood. The receptors here all came from an adult who was a healthcare worker with PCR-confirmed SARS-CoV-2 infection or an uninfected control (not recorded which).

This clonotype was seen many times. The V and J genes are TRBV6-5 and TRBJ2-1; 11 bases are a match to TRBD2. V lost 4 bases to trimming and J lost 7 bases; unmatched junction nucleotides: 6. This CDR3 contains 15 residues. From germline, CDR1 is MNHEY and CDR2 SVGAGI. The CDR3 sequence: CASSLAGGPGNEQFF. Here the CDR3 DNA reads TGTGCCAGCAGTTTAGCGGGGGGGCCAGGAAATGAGCAGTTCTTC.

This clonotype showed up many times. CDR3 DNA: TGTGCCAGTAGACCGGGGGAGTTTTTGAATACGCAGTATTTT. Protein: CASRPGEFLNTQYF. The chain combines TRBV2 with TRBJ2-3; D is possibly TRBD2 (6 bases). The V and J ends lost 9 bases and 7 bases respectively, with 20 bases between them. Germline assignment: CDR1 SNHLY and CDR2 FYNNEI. This CDR3 comprises 14 residues.